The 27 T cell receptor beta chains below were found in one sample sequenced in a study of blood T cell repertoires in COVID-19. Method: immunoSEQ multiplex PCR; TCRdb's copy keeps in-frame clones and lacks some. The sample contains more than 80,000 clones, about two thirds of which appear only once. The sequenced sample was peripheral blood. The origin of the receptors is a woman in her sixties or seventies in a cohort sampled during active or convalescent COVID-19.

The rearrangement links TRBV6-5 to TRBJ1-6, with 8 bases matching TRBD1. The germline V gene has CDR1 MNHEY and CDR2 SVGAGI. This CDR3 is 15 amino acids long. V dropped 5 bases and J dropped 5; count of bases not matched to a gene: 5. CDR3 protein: CASSTGGTNNSPLHF. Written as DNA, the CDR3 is TGTGCCAGCAGTACAGGGGGAACGAATAATTCACCCCTCCACTTT.

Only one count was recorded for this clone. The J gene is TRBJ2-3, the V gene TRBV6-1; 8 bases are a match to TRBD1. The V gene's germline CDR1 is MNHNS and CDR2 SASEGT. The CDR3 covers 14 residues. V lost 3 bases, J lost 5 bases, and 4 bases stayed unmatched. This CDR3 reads CASSDQTGGDTQYF. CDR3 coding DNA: TGTGCCAGCAGTGATCAAACAGGGGGAGATACGCAGTATTTT.

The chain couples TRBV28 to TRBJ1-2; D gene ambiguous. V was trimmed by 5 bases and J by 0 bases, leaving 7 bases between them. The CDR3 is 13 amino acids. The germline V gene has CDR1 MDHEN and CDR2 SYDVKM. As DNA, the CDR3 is TGTGCCAGCAGTCTAATCACTAACTATGGCTACACCTTC. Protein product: CASSLITNYGYTF.

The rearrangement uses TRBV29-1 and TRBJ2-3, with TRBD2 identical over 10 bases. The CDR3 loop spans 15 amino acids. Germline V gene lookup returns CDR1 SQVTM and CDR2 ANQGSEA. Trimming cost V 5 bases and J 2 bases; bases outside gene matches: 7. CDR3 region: CSVKGTSENTDTQYF. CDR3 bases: TGCAGCGTTAAGGGGACTAGCGAGAACACAGATACGCAGTATTTT.

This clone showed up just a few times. CDR3 residues: CSASYRGFNSPLHF. CDR3 coding DNA: TGCAGTGCTAGTTATAGAGGGTTTAATTCACCCCTCCACTTT. The genes are TRBV20-1 and TRBJ1-6; D is uncertain. There are 14 residues in the CDR3. The germline CDR1 and CDR2 sequences are DFQATT and SNEGSKA (reference sequence). Between the trimmed V and J ends, which lost 3 bases and 6 bases, there was a span of 12 bases.

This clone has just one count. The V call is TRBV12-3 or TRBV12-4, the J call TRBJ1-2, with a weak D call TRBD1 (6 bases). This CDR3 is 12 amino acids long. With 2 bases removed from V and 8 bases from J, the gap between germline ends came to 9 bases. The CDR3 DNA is TGTGCCAGCAGTTTAAACAGGGCAGGCTACACCTTC. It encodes CASSLNRAGYTF.

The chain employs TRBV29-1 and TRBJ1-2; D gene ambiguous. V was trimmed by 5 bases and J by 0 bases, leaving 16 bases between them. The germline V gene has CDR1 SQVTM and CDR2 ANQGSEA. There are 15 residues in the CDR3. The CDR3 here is CSVSGAARANYGYTF. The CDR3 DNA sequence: TGCAGCGTTTCAGGTGCCGCGAGAGCTAACTATGGCTACACCTTC.

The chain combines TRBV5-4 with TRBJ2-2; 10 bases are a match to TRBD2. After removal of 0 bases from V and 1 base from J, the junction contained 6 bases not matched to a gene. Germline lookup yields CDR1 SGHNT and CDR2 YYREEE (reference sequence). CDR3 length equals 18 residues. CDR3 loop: CASSLALLAGGNTGELFF. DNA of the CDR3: TGTGCCAGCAGCTTGGCGCTATTAGCGGGGGGGAACACCGGGGAGCTGTTTTTT.

The DNA for the CDR3 is TGTGCCAGCAGCCAAACGGGACAGGGGGCTGATAATGGCTACACCTTC. This sequence encodes CASSQTGQGADNGYTF. This chain links TRBV7-2 with TRBJ1-2, with 12 bases lining up with TRBD1. V shed 5 bases, J shed 6 bases, and the junction held 10 bases outside the gene matches. The germline CDR1 and CDR2 sequences are SGHTA and FQGNSA. The CDR3 has 16 residues.

CDR3 sequence: CACAGKGAAKNIQYF. The CDR3 nucleotides are TGTGCCTGCGCGGGTAAGGGGGCAGCCAAAAACATTCAGTACTTC. The chain uses TRBV30 and TRBJ2-4; TRBD1 agrees at 7 bases. The J segment lost 0 bases and the V segment lost 6 bases, leaving 8 bases of the junction unmatched. Germline lookup yields CDR1 GTSNPN and CDR2 SVGIG (reference sequence). The length of the CDR3 is 15 residues.

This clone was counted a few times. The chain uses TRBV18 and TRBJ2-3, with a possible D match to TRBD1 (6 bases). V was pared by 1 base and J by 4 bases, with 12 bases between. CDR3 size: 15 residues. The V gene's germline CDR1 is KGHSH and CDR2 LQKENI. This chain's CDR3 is CASSPRQVGADTQYF. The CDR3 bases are TGTGCCAGCTCACCACGACAGGTGGGGGCAGATACGCAGTATTTT.

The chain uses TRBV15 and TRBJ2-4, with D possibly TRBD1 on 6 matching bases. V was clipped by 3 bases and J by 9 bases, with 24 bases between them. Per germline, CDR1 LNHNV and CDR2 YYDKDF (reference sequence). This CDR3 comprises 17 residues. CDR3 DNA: TGTGCCACCAGCAGTCCCCCAGGGGCGGATCTTTGGGGCATTCAGTACTTC. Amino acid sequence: CATSSPPGADLWGIQYF.

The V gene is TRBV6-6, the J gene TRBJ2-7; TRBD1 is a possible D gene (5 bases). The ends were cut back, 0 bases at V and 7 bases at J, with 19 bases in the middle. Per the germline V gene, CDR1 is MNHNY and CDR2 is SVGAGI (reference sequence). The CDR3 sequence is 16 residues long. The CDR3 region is CASSYSTQGLPLEQYF. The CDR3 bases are TGTGCCAGCAGTTACTCGACTCAGGGTCTCCCCCTGGAGCAGTACTTC.

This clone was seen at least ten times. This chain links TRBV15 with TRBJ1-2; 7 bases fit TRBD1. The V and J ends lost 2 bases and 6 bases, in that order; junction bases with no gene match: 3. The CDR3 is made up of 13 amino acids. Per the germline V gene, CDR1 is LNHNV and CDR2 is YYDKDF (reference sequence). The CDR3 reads CATSRYGTDGYTF. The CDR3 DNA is TGTGCCACCAGCAGATATGGGACAGATGGCTACACCTTC.

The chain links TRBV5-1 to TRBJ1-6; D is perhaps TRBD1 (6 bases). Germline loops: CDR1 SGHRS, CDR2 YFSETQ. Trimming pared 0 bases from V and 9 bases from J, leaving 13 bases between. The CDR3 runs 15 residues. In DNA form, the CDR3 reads TGCGCCAGCAGCTTGGACGGACAGTCTGGTTCACCCCTCCACTTT. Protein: CASSLDGQSGSPLHF. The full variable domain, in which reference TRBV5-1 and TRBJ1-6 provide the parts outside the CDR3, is KAGVTQTPRYLIKTRGQQVTLSCSPISGHRSVSWYQQTPGQGLQFLFEYFSETQRNKGNFPGRFSGRQFSNSRSEMNVSTLELGDSALYLCASSLDGQSGSPLHFGNGTRLTVT.

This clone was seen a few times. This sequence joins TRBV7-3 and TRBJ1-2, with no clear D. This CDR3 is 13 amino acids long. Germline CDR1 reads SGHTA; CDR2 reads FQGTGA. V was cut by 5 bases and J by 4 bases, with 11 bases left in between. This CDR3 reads CASSLSTGYGYTF. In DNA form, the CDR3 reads TGTGCCAGCAGCCTCTCGACTGGCTATGGCTACACCTTC.

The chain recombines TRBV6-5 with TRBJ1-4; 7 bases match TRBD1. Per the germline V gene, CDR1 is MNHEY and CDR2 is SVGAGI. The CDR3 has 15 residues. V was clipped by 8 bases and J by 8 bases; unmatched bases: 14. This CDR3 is CASGRGQDNGEKLFF. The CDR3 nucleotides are TGTGCCAGCGGCCGCGGACAGGACAATGGGGAAAAACTGTTTTTT.

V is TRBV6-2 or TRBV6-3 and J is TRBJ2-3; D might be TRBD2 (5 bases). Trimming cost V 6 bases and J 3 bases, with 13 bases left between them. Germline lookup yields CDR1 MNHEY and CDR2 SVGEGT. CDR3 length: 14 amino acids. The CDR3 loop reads CASSPERVTDTQYF. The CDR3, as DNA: TGTGCCAGCAGCCCCGAGAGGGTAACAGATACGCAGTATTTT.

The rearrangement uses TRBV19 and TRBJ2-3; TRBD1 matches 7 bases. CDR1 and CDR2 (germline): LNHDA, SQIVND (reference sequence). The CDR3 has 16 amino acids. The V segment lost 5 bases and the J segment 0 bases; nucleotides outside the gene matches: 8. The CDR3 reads CASSPGQRISTDTQYF. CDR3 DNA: TGTGCCAGTAGTCCGGGACAGAGAATAAGCACAGATACGCAGTATTTT.

This CDR3 reads CASSSGRLYEQYF. DNA for the CDR3: TGTGCCAGCAGTTCAGGGAGGCTTTACGAGCAGTACTTC. V usage is TRBV2 and J usage is TRBJ2-7; weak D call: TRBD2 (6 bases). Looked up from germline, CDR1 is SNHLY and CDR2 is FYNNEI. The CDR3 is 13 amino acids. Trimming removed 5 bases at V and 4 bases at J, with 12 bases between.

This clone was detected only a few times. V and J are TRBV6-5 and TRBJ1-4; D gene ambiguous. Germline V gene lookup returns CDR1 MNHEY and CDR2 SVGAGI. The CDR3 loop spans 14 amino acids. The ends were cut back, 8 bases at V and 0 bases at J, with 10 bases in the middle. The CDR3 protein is CASSVSSTNEKLFF. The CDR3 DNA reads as TGTGCCAGCTCTGTCTCGTCAACTAATGAAAAACTGTTTTTT.

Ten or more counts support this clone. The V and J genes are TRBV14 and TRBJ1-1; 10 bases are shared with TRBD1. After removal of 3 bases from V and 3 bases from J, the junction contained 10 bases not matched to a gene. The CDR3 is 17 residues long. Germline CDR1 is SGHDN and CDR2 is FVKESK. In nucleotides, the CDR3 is TGTGCCAGCAGCCAGACGCGGGGACAGGGGTATCACACTGAAGCTTTCTTT. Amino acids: CASSQTRGQGYHTEAFF.

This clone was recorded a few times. The CDR3: CASSLKEGGQAFF. CDR3 in DNA: TGTGCCAGCAGCTTAAAGGAGGGGGGGCAAGCTTTCTTT. The V call is TRBV7-8, the J call TRBJ1-1; possible D gene TRBD1, 6 bases. Germline V gene lookup returns CDR1 SGHVS and CDR2 FQNEAQ. V lost 2 bases to trimming and J lost 9 bases, with 13 bases between them. This CDR3 comprises 13 residues.

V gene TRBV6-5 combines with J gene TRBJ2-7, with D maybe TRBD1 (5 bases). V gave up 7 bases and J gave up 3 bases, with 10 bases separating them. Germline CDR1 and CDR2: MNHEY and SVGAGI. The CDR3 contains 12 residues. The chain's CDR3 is CASKRGSYEQYF. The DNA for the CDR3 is TGTGCCAGCAAAAGGGGAAGCTACGAGCAGTACTTC.

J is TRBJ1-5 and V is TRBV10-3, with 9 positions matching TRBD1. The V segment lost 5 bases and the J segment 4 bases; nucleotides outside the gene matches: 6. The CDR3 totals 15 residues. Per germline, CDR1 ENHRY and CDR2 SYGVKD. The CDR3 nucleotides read TGTGCCATCAGTCCGGGACAGGGAAATAATCAGCCCCAGCATTTT. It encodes CAISPGQGNNQPQHF.

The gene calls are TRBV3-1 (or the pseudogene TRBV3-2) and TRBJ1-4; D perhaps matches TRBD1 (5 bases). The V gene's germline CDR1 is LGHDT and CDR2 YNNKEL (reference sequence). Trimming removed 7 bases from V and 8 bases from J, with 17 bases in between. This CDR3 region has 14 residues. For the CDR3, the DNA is TGTGCCAGCACCCCGCAGGGTTTTCGGGAAAAACTGTTTTTT. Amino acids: CASTPQGFREKLFF.

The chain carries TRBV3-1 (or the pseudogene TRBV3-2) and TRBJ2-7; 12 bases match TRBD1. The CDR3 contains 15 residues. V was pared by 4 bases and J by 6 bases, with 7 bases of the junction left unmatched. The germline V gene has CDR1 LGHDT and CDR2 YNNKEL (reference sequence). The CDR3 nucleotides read TGTGCCAGCAGCCTCCGGGACAGGGGGCGCGGCGAGCAGTACTTC. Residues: CASSLRDRGRGEQYF.